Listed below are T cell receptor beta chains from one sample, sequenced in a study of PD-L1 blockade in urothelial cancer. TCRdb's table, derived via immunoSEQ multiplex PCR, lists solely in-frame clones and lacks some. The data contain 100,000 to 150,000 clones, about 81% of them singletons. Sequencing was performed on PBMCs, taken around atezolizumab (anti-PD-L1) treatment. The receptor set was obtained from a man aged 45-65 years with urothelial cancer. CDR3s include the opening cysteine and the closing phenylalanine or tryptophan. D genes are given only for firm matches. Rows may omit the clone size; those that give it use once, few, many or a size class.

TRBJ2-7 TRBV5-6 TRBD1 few TGTGCCAGCAGCAGGGACAGATCCTACGAGCAGTACTTC CASSRDRSYEQYF
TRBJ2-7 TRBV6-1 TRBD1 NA TGTGCCAGCCGACGGTGGCAGGGGGAGTCCTACGAGCAGTACTTC CASRRWQGESYEQYF
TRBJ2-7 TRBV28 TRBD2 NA TGTGCCAGCAGAGAAACTAGCGTCTCCTACGAGCAGTACTTC CASRETSVSYEQYF
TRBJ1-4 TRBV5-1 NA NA TGCGCCAGCAGCCTACAGGAGGGAAATGAAAAACTGTTTTTT CASSLQEGNEKLFF
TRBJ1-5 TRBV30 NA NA TGTGCCTGGAGTGTGGGGGGGAGGTACAGCAATCAGCCCCAGCATTTT CAWSVGGRYSNQPQHF
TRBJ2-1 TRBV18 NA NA TGTGCCAGCTCACCAACTCATAACAATGAGCAGTTCTTC CASSPTHNNEQFF
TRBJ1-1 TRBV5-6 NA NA TGTGCCAGCAGCTTTAGGGGCCCTGAAGCTTTCTTT CASSFRGPEAFF
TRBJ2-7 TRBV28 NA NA TGTGCCAGCAGTCCGTTCAGCTACGAGCAGTACTTC CASSPFSYEQYF
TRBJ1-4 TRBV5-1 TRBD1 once TGCGCCAGCAGTCCACAGGGGGCGAGTAATGAAAAACTGTTTTTT CASSPQGASNEKLFF
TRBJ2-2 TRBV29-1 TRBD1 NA TGCAGCGTTTTAGGACAGGGGACCGGGGAGCTGTTTTTT CSVLGQGTGELFF
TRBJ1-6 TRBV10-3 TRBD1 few TGTGCCTCAACTCAGGGGGCCGGTCGGAATTCACCCCTCCACTTT CASTQGAGRNSPLHF
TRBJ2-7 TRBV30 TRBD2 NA TGTGCCTGGAAGAGATTAGCGGGAGGCTCCGAGCAGTACTTC CAWKRLAGGSEQYF
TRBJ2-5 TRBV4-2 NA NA TGTGCCAGCAGCCCATACTCCAGGGGAGGGGAGACCCAGTACTTC CASSPYSRGGETQYF
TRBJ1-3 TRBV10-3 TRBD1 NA TGTGCCATCAGTGACCTGGGACAGGGTGGAAACACCATATATTTT CAISDLGQGGNTIYF
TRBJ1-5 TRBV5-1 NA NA TGCGCCAGCAGCTTGTGGGGGCTGGATAGCAATCAGCCCCAGCATTTT CASSLWGLDSNQPQHF
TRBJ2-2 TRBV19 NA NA TGTGCCAGTAGATGGGGCCTTTTGGGCACCGGGGAGCTGTTTTTT CASRWGLLGTGELFF
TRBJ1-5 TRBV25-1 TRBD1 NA TGTGCCAGCTCCAGGACAGGGGCCAATCAGCCCCAGCATTTT CASSRTGANQPQHF
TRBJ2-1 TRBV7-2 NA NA TGTGCCAGCAGCCCTAGGCCCGGCCGCGGTACCTACAATGAGCAGTTCTTC CASSPRPGRGTYNEQFF
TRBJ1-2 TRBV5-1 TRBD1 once TGCGCCAGCAGCGTGGTAGGGGGCCCTAACTATGGCTACACCTTC CASSVVGGPNYGYTF
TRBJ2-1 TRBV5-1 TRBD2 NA TGCGCCAGCAGCTTGGATCTAGCGGGGGCCTACAATGAGCAGTTCTTC CASSLDLAGAYNEQFF
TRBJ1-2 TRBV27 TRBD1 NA TGTGCCAGCAATCCCGGGACAGGACTTGGCTACACCTTC CASNPGTGLGYTF
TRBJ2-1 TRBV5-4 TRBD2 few TGTGCCAGCAGCTCCGCGCTAGCGGGAGTTAAAGGTAATGAGCAGTTCTTC CASSSALAGVKGNEQFF